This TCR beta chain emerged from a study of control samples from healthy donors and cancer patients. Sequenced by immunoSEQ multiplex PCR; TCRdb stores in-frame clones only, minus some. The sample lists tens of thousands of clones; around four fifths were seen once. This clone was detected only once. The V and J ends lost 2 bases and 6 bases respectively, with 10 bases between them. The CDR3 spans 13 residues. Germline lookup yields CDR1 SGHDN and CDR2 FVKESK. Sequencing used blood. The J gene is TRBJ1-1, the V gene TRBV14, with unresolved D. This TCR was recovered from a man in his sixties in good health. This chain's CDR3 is CASSQSPRAEAFF. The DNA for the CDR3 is TGTGCCAGCAGCCAATCCCCGAGGGCTGAAGCTTTCTTT.